The 9 T cell receptor beta chains below were found in one sample sequenced in a study of glioma-infiltrating T cells after dendritic cell vaccination. Repertoires were generated with immunoSEQ multiplex PCR, while TCRdb's copy carries only in-frame clones and drops some. The table records 75,000 to 85,000 clones, around 86% of them present only once. Regarding time point: after dendritic cell vaccination, including at tumor progression/relapse. The specimen comprised blood, sampled after dendritic cell vaccination. The receptors derive from a human donor with glioblastoma.

The CDR3: CASSLSLAGGDTQYF. The CDR3 region has the DNA TGTGCCAGCAGCTTATCTCTAGCGGGAGGAGATACGCAGTATTTT. This sequence joins TRBV7-2 and TRBJ2-3; 11 nucleotides line up with TRBD2. Losses at the gene ends were 2 bases for V and 5 bases for J; bases not matched to a gene: 3. This CDR3 comprises 15 residues. Per germline, CDR1 SGHTA and CDR2 FQGNSA. The full variable domain, its missing parts supplied by reference TRBV7-2 and TRBJ2-3, is GAGVSQSPSNKVTEKGKDVELRCDPISGHTALYWYRQSLGQGLEFLIYFQGNSAPDKSGLPSDRFSAERTGGSVSTLTIQRTQQEDSAVYLCASSLSLAGGDTQYFGPGTRLTVL.

The chain is built from TRBV5-4 and TRBJ2-1, with TRBD2 matching over 8 bases. The CDR3 runs 16 residues. Germline-derived CDR1 and CDR2 are SGHNT and YYREEE (reference sequence). After removal of 4 bases from V and 2 bases from J, the junction contained 8 bases not matched to a gene. CDR3 coding DNA: TGTGCCAGCAGCGCCCGGGGGGGTACTACCTACAATGAGCAGTTCTTC. It is translated as CASSARGGTTYNEQFF.

In nucleotides, the CDR3 is TGCAGCGTTGGCAGCGGGTCATATGGCTACACCTTC. Protein sequence: CSVGSGSYGYTF. This sequence joins TRBV29-1 and TRBJ1-2; D gene uncertain. This CDR3 spans 12 amino acids. V gave up 4 bases and J gave up 5 bases, with 11 bases separating them. Germline values: CDR1 SQVTM, CDR2 ANQGSEA.

The chain recombines TRBV9 with TRBJ1-2; D might be TRBD1 (5 bases). The length of the CDR3 is 13 residues. Germline V CDR1 and CDR2: SGDLS, YYNGEE. Trimming pared 0 bases from V and 5 bases from J, leaving 8 bases between. The DNA of the CDR3 is TGTGCCAGCAGCGTAGGACAGCAATATGGCTACACCTTC. This sequence encodes CASSVGQQYGYTF.

The chain joins TRBV2 to TRBJ1-1; D call uncertain. CDR1 is SNHLY, CDR2 FYNNEI, per germline. The ends were cut back, 1 base at V and 7 bases at J, with 4 bases in the middle. The CDR3 has 11 amino acids. CDR3 loop: CASSEGDEAFF. In DNA, the CDR3 is TGTGCCAGCAGTGAAGGAGATGAAGCTTTCTTT.

The gene calls are TRBV13 and TRBJ2-3; D is possibly TRBD1 (6 bases). Between the trimmed V and J ends, which lost 5 bases and 11 bases, there was a span of 11 bases. CDR1 is PRHDT, CDR2 FYEKMQ, per germline (reference sequence). The CDR3 runs 11 residues. CDR3 sequence reads: CASSAETGQYF. As DNA, the CDR3 is TGTGCCAGCAGCGCCGAGACAGGGCAGTATTTT.

This clone was observed a single time. CDR3 sequence: CASSLTGHGYTF. CDR3 DNA: TGTGCCAGCAGTCTTACAGGGCATGGCTACACCTTC. The chain links TRBV6-1 to TRBJ1-2, with D maybe TRBD1 (6 bases). V was shortened by 5 bases and J by 6 bases, with 10 bases between the two germline ends. The CDR3 runs 12 residues. Germline loops: CDR1 MNHNS, CDR2 SASEGT.

This clone showed up just once. The chain employs TRBV19 and TRBJ2-3; D remains unclear. This CDR3 is built from 14 residues. CDR1 and CDR2 (germline): LNHDA, SQIVND (reference sequence). Between the trimmed V and J ends, which lost 4 bases and 0 bases, there was a span of 8 bases. As DNA, the CDR3 is TGTGCCAGTAGTAGGTACGGGAGCACAGATACGCAGTATTTT. Translated, it gives CASSRYGSTDTQYF. Drawing the rest from reference TRBV19 and TRBJ2-3, the complete variable domain is DGGITQSPKYLFRKEGQNVTLSCEQNLNHDAMYWYRQDPGQGLRLIYYSQIVNDFQKGDIAEGYSVSREKKESFPLTVTSAQKNPTAFYLCASSRYGSTDTQYFGPGTRLTVL.

This chain uses TRBV7-9 with TRBJ2-1; TRBD1 agrees at 10 bases. Germline loops: CDR1 SEHNR, CDR2 FQNEAQ (reference sequence). Germline trimming cut 5 bases from V and 4 bases from J; bases unmatched to any gene: 8. CDR3 length equals 16 residues. The CDR3 DNA reads TGTGCCAGCAGCCGGTCCGGGACAGGGGCTTACAATGAGCAGTTCTTC. It translates to CASSRSGTGAYNEQFF.